This entry lists 29 T cell receptor beta chains sequenced from one sample in a study of T cell repertoires in ileal Crohn's disease (dated by TCRdb to 2018 to 2020). Library creation used the immunoSEQ multiplex PCR assay. The table comes from immuneACCESS by way of TCRdb, which keeps in-frame sequences with V and J called. Part of the clones is missing from these tables; in studies checked, under half for an unresolved V gene and the rest for unknown reasons. This sample has some 5,600 clones in its table, and about nine tenths of those were observed once. The ten biggest clones cover approximately 4% of the sample. Read against the paper, the sample's time point label means: proximal margin of the surgical specimen (macroscopically non-inflamed). Sequenced: ileal tissue. Every receptor here comes from an adult with Crohn's disease.

The chain is built from TRBV4-1 and TRBJ1-2; no clear D. The ends were cut back, 6 bases at V and 6 bases at J, with 14 bases in the middle. The CDR3 totals 13 residues. Per germline, CDR1 MGHRA and CDR2 YSYEKL. CDR3 nucleotide sequence: TGCGCCAGCAGGCCTACAATGACCCATGGCTACACCTTC. It encodes CASRPTMTHGYTF.

The chain carries TRBV30 and TRBJ2-7; D gene uncertain. V was trimmed by 2 bases and J by 9 bases, leaving 17 bases between them. Looked up from germline, CDR1 is GTSNPN and CDR2 is SVGIG (reference sequence). The CDR3 loop spans 13 amino acids. CDR3 DNA sequence: TGTGCCTGGAGTACCCATCTTGGACGAGGGCAGTACTTC. Protein product: CAWSTHLGRGQYF. Variable domain in full (rest from reference TRBV30 and TRBJ2-7): SQTIHQWPATLVQPVGSPLSLECTVEGTSNPNLYWYRQAAGRGLQLLFYSVGIGQISSEVPQNLSASRPQDRQFILSSKKLLLSDSGFYLCAWSTHLGRGQYFGPGTRLTVT.

The rearrangement joins TRBV18 to TRBJ1-2; tentative D call: TRBD1 (5 bases). Germline loops: CDR1 KGHSH, CDR2 LQKENI. This CDR3 comprises 15 residues. The V gene lost 1 base and the J gene lost 5 bases, with 14 bases spanning the gap. The DNA of the CDR3 is TGTGCCAGCTCACCACTTCCAGGGATCTTTTATGGCTACACCTTC. It translates to CASSPLPGIFYGYTF.

As for this clone: At one end, the junction sequence differs from germline, possibly due to a read error. This rearrangement joins TRBV7-9 to TRBJ1-2, with D hard to call. Germline V gene sequence: CDR1 SEHNR, CDR2 FQNEAQ (reference sequence). The CDR3 is 14 amino acids. CDR3 sequence (DNA): TGTGCCAGCAGCTTAACCCCTGGACCCTTGCCAGTACACTTC. Protein product: CASSLTPGPLPVHF.

The rearrangement joins TRBV7-9 to TRBJ2-1; the D call may be TRBD1 or TRBD2 (7 bases each). V shed 5 bases and J shed 1 base, with 21 bases lying between them. CDR1 and CDR2 (germline): SEHNR, FQNEAQ (reference sequence). CDR3 length equals 18 residues. CDR3 amino acids: CASSRVLVRGGSYNEQFF. In nucleotides, the CDR3 is TGTGCCAGCAGCCGAGTCCTGGTCAGGGGGGGATCCTACAATGAGCAGTTCTTC.

This clone was found once. The chain recombines TRBV6-5 with TRBJ1-1, with 8 positions matching TRBD1. The ends lost 2 bases at V and 3 bases at J; junction bases unmatched: 8. Germline CDR1 is MNHEY and CDR2 is SVGAGI. The CDR3 consists of 16 residues. CDR3 protein: CASSYQYLTGDTEAFF. The CDR3, as DNA: TGTGCCAGCAGTTACCAGTACTTGACAGGGGACACTGAAGCTTTCTTT.

J is TRBJ1-1 and V is TRBV28, with a possible D match to TRBD1 (6 bases). This CDR3 contains 14 residues. V lost 9 bases and J lost 2, with 16 bases in between. Germline CDR1 is MDHEN and CDR2 is SYDVKM. The CDR3 DNA reads as TGTGCCAGTCGGGGGGGACAAAGAAACACTGAAGCTTTCTTT. Encoded protein: CASRGGQRNTEAFF.

This chain joins TRBV7-9 and TRBJ2-1, with D possibly TRBD2 on 6 matching bases. V dropped 0 bases and J dropped 4 bases, with 10 bases sitting between them. CDR1 and CDR2 from the germline V gene are SEHNR and FQNEAQ (reference sequence). The CDR3 sequence is 15 residues long. The CDR3 DNA reads as TGTGCCAGCAGCTTAGCGCACGGGAGATACAATGAGCAGTTCTTC. The encoded protein is CASSLAHGRYNEQFF.

The gene calls are TRBV10-1 and TRBJ1-2, with D possibly matching TRBD1 (5 bases). V was pared by 3 bases and J by 4 bases, with 24 bases between. There are 18 residues in the CDR3. From germline, CDR1 is WNHNN and CDR2 SYGVQD (reference sequence). This CDR3 reads CASSESGTAKGTSYGYTF. DNA for the CDR3: TGCGCCAGCAGTGAATCCGGGACTGCTAAGGGGACGAGCTATGGCTACACCTTC.

The chain joins TRBV4-1 to TRBJ1-5; no reliable D call. Trimming pared 3 bases from V and 6 bases from J, leaving 18 bases between. Germline CDR1 is MGHRA and CDR2 is YSYEKL. This CDR3 is 16 amino acids long. The CDR3 protein is CASSHYFAQATQPQHF. CDR3 bases: TGCGCCAGCAGCCATTATTTTGCCCAGGCAACTCAGCCCCAGCATTTT.

This clone has only one observation. The chain has TRBV28 and TRBJ2-7; weak D call: TRBD1 (6 bases). V gave up 5 bases and J gave up 2 bases, with 22 bases separating them. CDR3 size: 17 residues. Germline loops: CDR1 MDHEN, CDR2 SYDVKM. Here the CDR3 reads CASSPLPRDKVAYEQYF. CDR3 DNA: TGTGCCAGCAGTCCCCTTCCCCGGGACAAAGTCGCCTACGAGCAGTACTTC.

The chain joins TRBV7-6 to TRBJ1-1, with D hard to call. Trimming took 5 bases from V and 0 from J, leaving 13 bases between them. The CDR3 totals 15 residues. Germline CDR1 reads SGHVS; CDR2 reads FNYEAQ. For the CDR3, the DNA is TGTGCCAGCAGCACTCTCGACCTGGTGAACACTGAAGCTTTCTTT. Its protein is CASSTLDLVNTEAFF.

The CDR3 loop is CASSLVGGTNTGELFF. In DNA, the CDR3 is TGCGCCAGCAGCTTGGTTGGGGGTACGAACACCGGGGAGCTGTTTTTT. The rearrangement links TRBV5-1 to TRBJ2-2; TRBD1 or TRBD2 may be the D gene (5 bases each). The CDR3 runs to 16 residues. The V gene's germline CDR1 is SGHRS and CDR2 YFSETQ. V shed 0 bases and J shed 0 bases, with 9 bases lying between them.

This clone was counted a single time. The chain joins TRBV28 to TRBJ1-5; 9 bases match TRBD1. The CDR3 covers 16 residues. Germline V gene data show CDR1 as MDHEN and CDR2 as SYDVKM. V lost 5 bases and J lost 2; bases outside the gene matches: 7. The CDR3 loop is CASSKWTGVGNQPQHF. The CDR3, as DNA: TGTGCCAGCAGTAAATGGACAGGGGTCGGCAATCAGCCCCAGCATTTT.

This chain joins TRBV6-5 and TRBJ1-5; TRBD1 is a possible D gene (5 bases). Germline lookup yields CDR1 MNHEY and CDR2 SVGAGI. The CDR3 has 15 amino acids. The germline V and J ends were trimmed by 0 bases and 6 bases, with 12 bases remaining between them. CDR3: CASSYSRRQGQPQHF. The CDR3 DNA reads TGTGCCAGCAGTTACTCCAGGAGGCAGGGTCAGCCCCAGCATTTT.

This clone was observed a handful of times. The chain uses TRBV21-1 and TRBJ1-5. TRBV21-1 constitutes a pseudogene. The CDR3 has 16 residues. CDR3 DNA sequence: TGTGCCAGCATCCGGGAGGGCAGCAATAGCAATCAGCCCCAGCATTTT. Encoded protein: CASIREGSNSNQPQHF.

The CDR3 loop is CASSPFGNEQFF. For the CDR3, the DNA is TGTGCCAGCAGCCCCTTCGGAAATGAGCAGTTCTTC. V gene TRBV9 combines with J gene TRBJ2-1; D not certain. The ends were cut back, 4 bases at V and 7 bases at J, with 9 bases in the middle. In germline, CDR1 is SGDLS, CDR2 YYNGEE. The CDR3 extends over 12 amino acids.

J is TRBJ1-1 and V is TRBV29-1; the D is unclear. The V end was cut by 7 bases, the J end by 1 base, with 13 bases between. This CDR3 contains 13 residues. CDR1 and CDR2 (germline): SQVTM, ANQGSEA. The CDR3 bases are TGCAGCGCTCCCTCGGCAGGGAACACTGAAGCTTTCTTT. This codes for CSAPSAGNTEAFF.

This chain uses TRBV10-3 with TRBJ2-1, with 7 bases matching TRBD1. Germline V lookup: CDR1 ENHRY, CDR2 SYGVKD. V dropped 6 bases and J dropped 12; count of bases not matched to a gene: 8. This CDR3 is 12 amino acids long. The CDR3 bases are TGTGCCATCAGGGACGACAGGGTGGTGCAGTTCTTC. Translation: CAIRDDRVVQFF.

V and J are TRBV18 and TRBJ1-6; maybe TRBD1 (6 bases). The CDR3 runs to 15 residues. The ends were cut back, 4 bases at V and 3 bases at J, with 10 bases in the middle. The germline V gene encodes CDR1 KGHSH and CDR2 LQKENI. As DNA, the CDR3 is TGTGCCAGCTCACTACAGGGCTACTATAATTCACCCCTCCACTTT. It codes for CASSLQGYYNSPLHF.

J is TRBJ2-5 and V is TRBV7-8; D might be TRBD2 (6 bases). The CDR3 is 13 residues long. With 4 bases removed from V and 3 bases from J, the gap between germline ends came to 9 bases. The germline V gene encodes CDR1 SGHVS and CDR2 FQNEAQ. CDR3 DNA: TGTGCCAGCAGCTCAACGGGGGAAGAGACCCAGTACTTC. Encoded protein: CASSSTGEETQYF.

The J gene is TRBJ1-1, the V gene TRBV19, with 8 bases fitting TRBD1. Germline V CDR1 and CDR2: LNHDA, SQIVND (reference sequence). The J segment lost 3 bases and the V segment lost 6 bases, leaving 3 bases of the junction unmatched. The CDR3 totals 13 residues. CDR3 in amino acids: CASSRQGYTEAFF. The CDR3 DNA is TGTGCCAGTAGCCGACAGGGGTACACTGAAGCTTTCTTT. The whole variable domain, remainder taken from reference TRBV19 and TRBJ1-1, is DGGITQSPKYLFRKEGQNVTLSCEQNLNHDAMYWYRQDPGQGLRLIYYSQIVNDFQKGDIAEGYSVSREKKESFPLTVTSAQKNPTAFYLCASSRQGYTEAFFGQGTRLTVV.

The V and J genes are TRBV5-1 and TRBJ1-4, with 7 nucleotides matching TRBD1. This CDR3 has 16 residues. Germline CDR1 reads SGHRS; CDR2 reads YFSETQ. V gave up 2 bases and J gave up 5 bases; unmatched junction bases: 9. DNA for the CDR3: TGCGCCAGCAGCTTTGGACGACAGGGAGGGAATGAAAAACTGTTTTTT. The encoded protein is CASSFGRQGGNEKLFF.

The chain links TRBV10-3 to TRBJ2-5, with D tentatively TRBD1 (5 bases). CDR1 is ENHRY, CDR2 SYGVKD, per germline. The CDR3 consists of 16 residues. Between the trimmed V and J ends, which lost 2 bases and 0 bases, there was a span of 13 bases. In DNA form, the CDR3 reads TGTGCCATCAGTGAGGGTCAGGGAAGGTACCAAGAGACCCAGTACTTC. Protein: CAISEGQGRYQETQYF.

The chain has TRBV7-3 and TRBJ2-2; D ambiguous. CDR3 length: 12 amino acids. Trimming stripped 2 bases from V and 7 bases from J, with 5 bases between. CDR1 and CDR2 (germline): SGHTA, FQGTGA. Here the CDR3 DNA reads TGTGCCAGCAGCTTACAAGACGGGGAGCTGTTTTTT. Amino acid sequence: CASSLQDGELFF.

The CDR3 reads CASSNRDRGYYEQYF. The CDR3 nucleotides are TGTGCCAGTAGTAACCGGGACAGGGGGTACTACGAGCAGTACTTC. This chain connects TRBV19 to TRBJ2-7, with 11 positions matching TRBD1. This CDR3 is 15 amino acids long. Looked up from germline, CDR1 is LNHDA and CDR2 is SQIVND (reference sequence). Trimming took 4 bases from V and 3 from J; bases not matched to a gene: 5. The full variable domain, its missing parts supplied by reference TRBV19 and TRBJ2-7, is DGGITQSPKYLFRKEGQNVTLSCEQNLNHDAMYWYRQDPGQGLRLIYYSQIVNDFQKGDIAEGYSVSREKKESFPLTVTSAQKNPTAFYLCASSNRDRGYYEQYFGPGTRLTVT.

In this sample, this clone turned up once. The J gene is TRBJ2-7, the V gene TRBV11-3; TRBD2 is a possible D gene (7 bases). V lost 5 bases to trimming and J lost 10 bases, with 18 bases between them. Germline V gene sequence: CDR1 SGHNT, CDR2 YENEEA. There are 13 residues in the CDR3. The CDR3 region has the DNA TGTGCCAGCAGCCTTGCCACGGGGGGCCCTCAGTACTTC. This gives the protein CASSLATGGPQYF.

V is TRBV20-1 and J is TRBJ2-7; 7 nucleotides line up with TRBD2. Germline CDR1 reads DFQATT; CDR2 reads SNEGSKA (reference sequence). After removal of 6 bases from V and 7 bases from J, the junction contained 6 bases not matched to a gene. CDR3 size: 11 residues. For the CDR3, the DNA is TGCAGTGCGAGCGGGGTGGGAGAGCAGTACTTC. This gives the protein CSASGVGEQYF.

The chain links TRBV29-1 to TRBJ2-1; 10 nucleotides match TRBD2. Germline lookup yields CDR1 SQVTM and CDR2 ANQGSEA. CDR3 length: 14 amino acids. V trimming: 3 bases; J trimming: 3 bases; junction bases outside the gene matches: 2. The chain's CDR3 is CSVDTSGIYNEQFF. Here the CDR3 DNA reads TGCAGCGTTGATACTAGCGGGATCTACAATGAGCAGTTCTTC.